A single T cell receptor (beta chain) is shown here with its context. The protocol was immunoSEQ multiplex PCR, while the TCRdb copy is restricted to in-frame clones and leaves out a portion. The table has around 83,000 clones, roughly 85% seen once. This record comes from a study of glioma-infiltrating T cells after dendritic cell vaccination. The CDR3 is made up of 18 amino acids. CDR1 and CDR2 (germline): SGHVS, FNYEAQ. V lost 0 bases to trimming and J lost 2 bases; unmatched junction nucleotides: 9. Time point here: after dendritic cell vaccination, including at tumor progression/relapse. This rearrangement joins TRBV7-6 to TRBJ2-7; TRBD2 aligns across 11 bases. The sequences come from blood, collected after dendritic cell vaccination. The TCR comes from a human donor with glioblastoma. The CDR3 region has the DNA TGTGCCAGCAGCTTAGCGTCTAGCGGGGGGCAGTACGCCTACGAGCAGTACTTC. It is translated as CASSLASSGGQYAYEQYF.